This TCR beta chain was captured in a study of blood T cell repertoires in COVID-19. In the authors' methods: The authors estimated nucleated cell counts from reference gene primer amplification. TCRdb's table, derived via immunoSEQ multiplex PCR, lists solely in-frame clones and lacks some. V and J calls and clone size come straight from that table; D and trimming were deduced from the DNA. The sample lists around 450,000 clones, 80% to 90% occurring once. The CDR3 consists of 11 residues. Germline-derived CDR1 and CDR2 are LGHDT and YNNKEL (reference sequence). V was pared by 2 bases and J by 17 bases, with 5 bases of the junction left unmatched.

The chain has TRBV3-1 (or the pseudogene TRBV3-2) and TRBJ1-4; 7 nucleotides line up with TRBD1. This TCR was recovered from a woman aged 25 to 39 with acute or convalescent COVID-19. Material for sequencing was peripheral blood. In nucleotides, the CDR3 is TGTGCCAGCAGCCAAAGGGACAGACGCTTTTTT. This gives the protein CASSQRDRRFF.